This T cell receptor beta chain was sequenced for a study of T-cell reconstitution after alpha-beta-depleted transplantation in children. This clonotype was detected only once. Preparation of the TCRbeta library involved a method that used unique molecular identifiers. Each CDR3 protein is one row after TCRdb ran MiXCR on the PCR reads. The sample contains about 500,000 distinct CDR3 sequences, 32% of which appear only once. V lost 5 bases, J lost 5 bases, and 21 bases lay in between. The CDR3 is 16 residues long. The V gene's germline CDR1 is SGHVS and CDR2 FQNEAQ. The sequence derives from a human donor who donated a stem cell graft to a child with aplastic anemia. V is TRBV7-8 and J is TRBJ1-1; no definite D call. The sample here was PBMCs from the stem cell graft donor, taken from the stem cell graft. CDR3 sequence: CASSPDRPGSSTEAFF. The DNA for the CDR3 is TGTGCCAGCAGCCCAGACCGACCCGGGTCTTCGACTGAAGCTTTCTTT.